This entry is about one T cell receptor beta chain. TCRdb keeps only in-frame clones here, not all; method: immunoSEQ multiplex PCR. The sample has tens of thousands of clones; roughly 85% are singletons. These data belong to a study of control samples from healthy donors and cancer patients. The CDR3 length is 18 residues. Germline CDR1 and CDR2: MDHEN and SYDVKM. V shed 3 bases and J shed 0 bases, with 21 bases lying between them. The sample was blood. The clonotype originates from a man aged 40-55 years in good health. The chain is built from TRBV28 and TRBJ2-7, with D perhaps TRBD1 (5 bases). The CDR3 spells CASSFRNRPGPSSYEQYF. CDR3 DNA sequence: TGTGCCAGCAGTTTCAGGAACCGACCAGGGCCGAGCTCCTACGAGCAGTACTTC.